This T cell receptor (beta chain) was recovered during a study of T cell responses to AZD1222 COVID-19 vaccine. This CDR3 region has 16 residues. Germline V gene lookup returns CDR1 KGHSH and CDR2 LQKENI. V shed 3 bases and J 4 bases; nucleotides not matched to a gene: 1. Comments on this clone: Its antigen is not identified.

Study outcomes and limitations: At baseline, seropositivity was found in only 6 or 7 AZD1222 recipients.

Assay used: immunoSEQ multiplex PCR; TCRdb lists only in-frame clones, some missing. Among about 140,000 clones, about 90% were seen once, and the ten largest hold 5.5%. The receptor's source is an adult in good health. The sequenced sample was peripheral blood, obtained on day 0 of AZD1222 vaccination. This chain connects TRBV18 to TRBJ2-3; 16 bases are a match to TRBD2. The CDR3 DNA follows: TGTGCCAGCTCACCGGGACTAGCGGGAGGGCCAGATACGCAGTATTTT. This codes for CASSPGLAGGPDTQYF.